This TCR beta chain was profiled in a study of T cell clonotyping in hematopoietic cell transplantation. Study-level findings and limits: At the given depth, recipient repertoires were over 97% de novo clonotypes. Recipient TCR diversity dropped after transplant; expanded clonotypes rose from day 30 to 180. CD4 and CD8 repertoire contributions could not be separated without sorting.

About this clone: As yet, its antigen is unknown.

Described time point: recipient sample about 28 days before transplant, after cytoreduction. The CDR3 is made up of 14 amino acids. Germline CDR1 and CDR2: SGHNT and YYREEE (reference sequence). Sequenced by immunoSEQ multiplex PCR; TCRdb stores in-frame clones only, minus some. The profile shows some 45,000 clones, roughly 80% of them singletons. The material was peripheral blood mononuclear cells, obtained before stem cell transplant. J is TRBJ2-5 and V is TRBV5-4; 8 bases are a match to TRBD1. The J call is in doubt because the DNA end fits TRBJ2-7 better. This sequence originates from a man in his sixties with myelodysplastic syndrome. Some clones in this sample may be carry-over from other donors' samples. This chain's CDR3 is CATGNDRGPYEQYF. CDR3 sequence (DNA): TGTGCCACCGGGAACGACAGGGGTCCCTACGAGCAGTACTTC.